The 5 T cell receptor beta chains below were found in one sample sequenced in a study of blood T cell repertoires in COVID-19 (dated by TCRdb to about 2020). The library was obtained by the immunoSEQ multiplex PCR assay. This immuneACCESS table, as held by TCRdb, lists in-frame sequences with V and J called but not all clones. Of the missing ones, under half trace to an unresolved V gene in checked studies; the others have no known cause. The sample table records a few hundred thousand clones; roughly 85% of these occur just once. Of the sample, approximately 6% falls within the top ten clones. Sequenced material: PBMCs or T cells enriched from blood (not recorded which). Every receptor here comes from a woman aged 25 to 39 who had recovered from COVID-19.

The gene calls are TRBV3-1 (or the pseudogene TRBV3-2) and TRBJ1-1, with D possibly matching TRBD1 (5 bases). The germline V gene has CDR1 LGHDT and CDR2 YNNKEL (reference sequence). Trimming shortened V by 0 bases and J by 7 bases, and 9 bases separated the two germline ends. The CDR3 covers 13 residues. Written as DNA, the CDR3 is TGTGCCAGCAGCCAAGATTTGGGACTTGAAGCTTTCTTT. Residues: CASSQDLGLEAFF.

CDR3 loop: CASTIGVAGRGGGNTIYF. For the CDR3, the DNA is TGTGCCAGCACTATAGGGGTAGCGGGACGGGGAGGAGGAAACACCATATATTTT. The chain recombines TRBV7-2 with TRBJ1-3, with D maybe TRBD1 (5 bases). The V gene's germline CDR1 is SGHTA and CDR2 FQGNSA. Between the trimmed V and J ends, which lost 7 bases and 4 bases, there was a span of 26 bases. The CDR3 spans 18 residues.

V usage is TRBV30 and J usage is TRBJ2-2; D is unresolved. Germline CDR1 is GTSNPN and CDR2 is SVGIG (reference sequence). The V end lost 0 bases, the J end lost 0 bases, and 8 bases lay between the germline ends. CDR3 length: 15 amino acids. The DNA of the CDR3 is TGTGCCTGGAGTGTTGGGCTGACGAACACCGGGGAGCTGTTTTTT. This sequence encodes CAWSVGLTNTGELFF.

V and J are TRBV18 and TRBJ1-1; the match to TRBD1 covers 12 bases. This CDR3 is built from 19 residues. V shed 5 bases, J shed 1 base, and the junction held 14 bases outside the gene matches. Per germline, CDR1 KGHSH and CDR2 LQKENI. CDR3 coding DNA: TGTGCCAGCTCATCGACCATGGGGACAGGGGGCTTCACGAACACTGAAGCTTTCTTT. Encoded protein: CASSSTMGTGGFTNTEAFF.

The chain employs TRBV7-3 and TRBJ1-6, with 9 bases fitting TRBD1. The germline V gene encodes CDR1 SGHTA and CDR2 FQGTGA. The CDR3 runs 14 residues. The junction had 6 bases not matched to a gene; V was cut back by 5 bases and J by 10 bases. The DNA for the CDR3 is TGTGCCAGCAGCATCGGGACAGGGCAGTCACCCCTCCACTTT. The encoded protein is CASSIGTGQSPLHF.